The 32 T cell receptor beta chains below come from one sample, sequenced in a study of Ad26.COV2.S vaccination and SARS-CoV-2 variants. Libraries were prepared by immunoSEQ multiplex PCR; TCRdb keeps only in-frame clonotypes and omits some of them. The sample carries around 380,000 clones, 80% to 90% recorded once. Treatment in this sample: roughly 19 received Ad26.COV2.S at low or high dose, single or two shots; 5 received placebo; per-sample allocation not given. On day 63 after the first injection, vaccine and placebo recipients gave samples. Sequencing was performed on peripheral blood, taken in a trial of Ad26.COV2.S vaccine versus placebo. The receptors were sampled from a person aged 18 to 59 who received the Ad26.COV2.S COVID-19 vaccine or a placebo.

The chain couples TRBV7-2 to TRBJ2-5, with D maybe TRBD2 (6 bases). The CDR3 totals 14 residues. The germline V gene has CDR1 SGHTA and CDR2 FQGNSA. The V end lost 5 bases, the J end lost 2 bases, and 12 bases lay between the germline ends. The CDR3 DNA sequence: TGTGCCAGCAGCGGAGGGTCCAAGCAAGAGACCCAGTACTTC. Amino acids: CASSGGSKQETQYF.

This clone was counted a few times. The genes are TRBV6-2 or TRBV6-3 and TRBJ2-1; 8 bases are shared with TRBD2. V shed 4 bases and J 10 bases; nucleotides not matched to a gene: 21. CDR1 is MNHEY and CDR2 is SVGEGT in the germline V gene. The CDR3 is made up of 18 amino acids. The CDR3: CASSWVSGEADVRVEQFF. Here the CDR3 DNA reads TGTGCCAGCAGTTGGGTTAGCGGGGAGGCCGATGTTAGGGTGGAGCAGTTCTTC.

This clone has a single count. This chain connects TRBV7-9 to TRBJ2-7; D gene ambiguous. CDR3 size: 12 residues. V was trimmed by 9 bases and J by 5 bases, leaving 14 bases between them. Germline lookup yields CDR1 SEHNR and CDR2 FQNEAQ (reference sequence). The CDR3 loop reads CASGRTFNEQYF. Written as DNA, the CDR3 is TGTGCCAGTGGGCGAACCTTTAACGAGCAGTACTTC.

This clone was counted between two and nine times. The rearrangement joins TRBV4-3 to TRBJ2-1, with D maybe TRBD2 (5 bases). The germline V and J ends were trimmed by 0 bases and 4 bases, with 13 bases remaining between them. CDR1 and CDR2 from the germline V gene are LGHNA and YSLEER. The CDR3 consists of 16 residues. The CDR3, as DNA: TGCGCCAGCAGCCAAGAGACCGGGATGGAGTACAATGAGCAGTTCTTC. Translating it yields CASSQETGMEYNEQFF.

The chain links TRBV19 to TRBJ1-1, with D uncertain. In germline, CDR1 is LNHDA, CDR2 SQIVND (reference sequence). The CDR3 covers 12 residues. V was pared by 3 bases and J by 5 bases, with 7 bases between. Here the CDR3 reads CASSMAATEAFF. The CDR3 nucleotides are TGTGCCAGTAGTATGGCGGCAACTGAAGCTTTCTTT.

The CDR3 loop reads CASIPGQGGWETQYF. CDR3 coding DNA: TGTGCCAGCATCCCTGGACAGGGGGGGTGGGAGACCCAGTACTTC. The V and J genes are TRBV11-2 and TRBJ2-5, with 10 nucleotides matching TRBD1. Unmatched junction bases numbered 10, after V lost 7 bases and J lost 5 bases. Per germline, CDR1 SGHAT and CDR2 FQNNGV. CDR3 length: 15 amino acids.

The J gene is TRBJ1-5, the V gene TRBV10-1; D is possibly TRBD1 (5 bases). The CDR3 spans 17 residues. The V end lost 7 bases, the J end lost 3 bases, and 22 bases lay between the germline ends. The germline V gene encodes CDR1 WNHNN and CDR2 SYGVQD (reference sequence). In nucleotides, the CDR3 is TGCGCCAGCAACGGCGGGACCAAAAAAATGGTCAATCAGCCCCAGCATTTT. It encodes CASNGGTKKMVNQPQHF.

V gene TRBV7-9 combines with J gene TRBJ2-3; 8 positions match TRBD2. Trimming removed 2 bases from V and 3 bases from J; junction bases left unmatched: 7. Per germline, CDR1 SEHNR and CDR2 FQNEAQ (reference sequence). The CDR3 extends over 16 amino acids. The CDR3 DNA is TGTGCCAGCAGCTTAAGCGGGGGCCGGCCGACAGATACGCAGTATTTT. It specifies CASSLSGGRPTDTQYF.

The chain has TRBV19 and TRBJ1-1; maybe TRBD1 (5 bases). The CDR3 is 11 residues long. V dropped 11 bases and J dropped 4 bases, with 11 bases sitting between them. CDR1 LNHDA and CDR2 SQIVND come from the germline V gene (reference sequence). The CDR3 is CAYGAITEAFF. The DNA for the CDR3 is TGTGCCTACGGGGCGATCACTGAAGCTTTCTTT.

V and J are TRBV11-2 and TRBJ1-1, with a weak D call TRBD1 (6 bases). In germline, CDR1 is SGHAT, CDR2 FQNNGV. The CDR3 spans 15 residues. Trimming removed 1 base at V and 0 bases at J, with 9 bases between. The CDR3 here is CASSLAGGLNTEAFF. The DNA for the CDR3 is TGTGCCAGCAGCTTAGCGGGGGGGCTGAACACTGAAGCTTTCTTT.

The rearrangement links TRBV18 to TRBJ1-1; no reliable D call. The CDR3 runs to 13 residues. V was shortened by 4 bases and J by 0 bases, with 6 bases between the two germline ends. CDR1 and CDR2 (germline): KGHSH, LQKENI. DNA for the CDR3: TGTGCCAGCTCACTCGTTTTGAACACTGAAGCTTTCTTT. It translates to CASSLVLNTEAFF. Using reference TRBV18 and TRBJ1-1 for the parts outside the CDR3, the full variable domain is NAGVMQNPRHLVRRRGQEARLRCSPMKGHSHVYWYRQLPEEGLKFMVYLQKENIIDESGMPKERFSAEFPKEGPSILRIQQVVRGDSAAYFCASSLVLNTEAFFGQGTRLTVV.

J is TRBJ2-1 and V is TRBV19; no definite D call. The CDR3 covers 13 residues. Trimming took 10 bases from V and 4 from J, leaving 14 bases between them. Germline CDR1 is LNHDA and CDR2 is SQIVND (reference sequence). The CDR3 loop is CATLGGLYNEQFF. CDR3 nucleotides: TGTGCCACCCTGGGCGGATTGTACAATGAGCAGTTCTTC.

The chain links TRBV7-9 to TRBJ2-2; D ambiguous. The CDR3 length is 13 residues. Trimming removed 0 bases at V and 5 bases at J, with 4 bases between. Germline V CDR1 and CDR2: SEHNR, FQNEAQ (reference sequence). CDR3 residues: CASSLARTGELFF. DNA for the CDR3: TGTGCCAGCAGCTTAGCACGGACCGGGGAGCTGTTTTTT.

This sequence joins TRBV3-1 (or the pseudogene TRBV3-2) and TRBJ1-2; the D is unclear. The V end lost 1 base, the J end lost 2 bases, and 8 bases lay between the germline ends. The CDR3 runs 14 residues. Germline assignment: CDR1 LGHDT and CDR2 YNNKEL (reference sequence). CDR3 nucleotide sequence: TGTGCCAGCAGCCAAGGTCCCAGGAACTATGGCTACACCTTC. Translation gives CASSQGPRNYGYTF.

The rearrangement uses TRBV4-2 and TRBJ2-3; 9 bases are a match to TRBD2. J gave up 2 bases and V 1 base, and 7 bases lay outside the gene matches. In germline, CDR1 is LGHNA, CDR2 YNFKEQ. This CDR3 is built from 17 residues. The CDR3 reads CASSQGASGGITDTQYF. The DNA of the CDR3 is TGTGCCAGCAGCCAAGGGGCGAGCGGGGGGATCACAGATACGCAGTATTTT.

In its sample, this clone was seen once. The genes are TRBV6-5 and TRBJ1-6; 10 bases map to TRBD1. Germline loops: CDR1 MNHEY, CDR2 SVGAGI. CDR3 length: 15 amino acids. The J segment lost 7 bases and the V segment lost 5 bases, leaving 5 bases of the junction unmatched. CDR3 sequence reads: CASSRQGAGNSPLHF. DNA for the CDR3: TGTGCCAGCAGTCGACAGGGGGCAGGGAATTCACCCCTCCACTTT.

The chain couples TRBV5-1 to TRBJ2-3; 14 nucleotides agree with TRBD2. CDR1 and CDR2 (germline): SGHRS, YFSETQ. V dropped 4 bases and J dropped 0; count of bases not matched to a gene: 4. The CDR3 sequence is 17 residues long. The CDR3, as DNA: TGCGCCAGCAGCCCCCGACTAGCGGGGGGGAGCACAGATACGCAGTATTTT. Amino acid sequence: CASSPRLAGGSTDTQYF.

V and J are TRBV27 and TRBJ2-1, with 8 nucleotides matching TRBD2. Germline V lookup: CDR1 MNHEY, CDR2 SMNVEV (reference sequence). This CDR3 spans 16 amino acids. The V and J ends lost 6 bases and 0 bases, in that order; junction bases with no gene match: 7. CDR3 residues: CASSQRGTSSYNEQFF. CDR3 coding DNA: TGTGCCAGCAGCCAGAGGGGGACTAGCTCCTACAATGAGCAGTTCTTC.

The V and J genes are TRBV24-1 and TRBJ2-3; D possibly matches TRBD1 or TRBD2 (5 bases each). The V end lost 3 bases, the J end lost 8 bases, and 11 bases lay between the germline ends. The CDR3 is 13 residues long. The V gene's germline CDR1 is KGHDR and CDR2 SFDVKD. CDR3 sequence (DNA): TGTGCCACCAGTGATGGGGACGCCCGTACGCAGTATTTT. It specifies CATSDGDARTQYF.

This chain links TRBV29-1 with TRBJ1-1; no clear D. With 2 bases removed from V and 0 bases from J, the gap between germline ends came to 7 bases. The CDR3 runs to 13 residues. The germline gives CDR1 SQVTM, CDR2 ANQGSEA. Here the CDR3 DNA reads TGCAGCGTTGAAAGCGGGGTGAACACTGAAGCTTTCTTT. Translation: CSVESGVNTEAFF.

This clone was detected once. The chain recombines TRBV30 with TRBJ2-3; weak D call: TRBD2 (5 bases). The CDR3 has 14 residues. V was pared by 2 bases and J by 2 bases, with 11 bases between. CDR1 GTSNPN and CDR2 SVGIG come from the germline V gene (reference sequence). The CDR3 bases are TGTGCCTGGAGTCTGGAGGCGTTCACAGATACGCAGTATTTT. It specifies CAWSLEAFTDTQYF.

This chain connects TRBV7-2 to TRBJ2-5; TRBD1 or TRBD2 may be the D gene (5 bases each). V was clipped by 4 bases and J by 2 bases, with 14 bases between them. This CDR3 is 15 amino acids long. CDR1 SGHTA and CDR2 FQGNSA come from the germline V gene. CDR3 residues: CASSSRVGDQETQYF. The DNA for the CDR3 is TGTGCCAGCAGCTCCAGGGTGGGGGATCAAGAGACCCAGTACTTC.

The chain recombines TRBV5-1 with TRBJ2-3; D call uncertain. The V gene's germline CDR1 is SGHRS and CDR2 YFSETQ. The CDR3 length is 12 residues. The ends were cut back, 3 bases at V and 3 bases at J, with 5 bases in the middle. The CDR3 nucleotides read TGCGCCAGCAGCTCGGAGACAGATACGCAGTATTTT. This encodes CASSSETDTQYF.

V is TRBV7-9 and J is TRBJ1-4; no clear D gene. CDR1 is SEHNR, CDR2 FQNEAQ, per germline (reference sequence). Trimming cost V 5 bases and J 1 base, with 14 bases left between them. The CDR3 covers 16 residues. The CDR3 sequence is CASSPPPGKTNEKLFF. The CDR3 DNA is TGTGCCAGCAGCCCCCCGCCGGGGAAAACTAATGAAAAACTGTTTTTT.

CDR3 region: CASSPRDRVGYGYTF. DNA for the CDR3: TGTGCCAGCAGCCCCCGGGACAGGGTCGGCTATGGCTACACCTTC. The rearrangement uses TRBV2 and TRBJ1-2, with 9 bases matching TRBD1. Losses at the gene ends were 6 bases for V and 4 bases for J; bases not matched to a gene: 9. CDR1 SNHLY and CDR2 FYNNEI come from the germline V gene. The CDR3 spans 15 residues.

The rearrangement links TRBV30 to TRBJ2-7; 9 nucleotides line up with TRBD1. This CDR3 is 17 amino acids long. V lost 0 bases, J lost 3 bases, and 12 bases stayed unmatched. Per germline, CDR1 GTSNPN and CDR2 SVGIG (reference sequence). CDR3 protein: CAWSVHAFGQGFYEQYF. In DNA, the CDR3 is TGTGCCTGGAGTGTACACGCTTTTGGACAGGGGTTCTACGAGCAGTACTTC.

The V gene is TRBV5-3, the J gene TRBJ1-5; D is undetermined. TRBV5-3 has ORF status, its function being uncertain. The V and J ends lost 2 bases and 7 bases respectively, with 13 bases between them. CDR3 length: 14 amino acids. As DNA, the CDR3 is TGTGCCAGAAGCTTCCAAGGTTGGAGACAGCCCCAGCATTTT. This encodes CARSFQGWRQPQHF.

About this clone itself: The sample carries other DNA sequences with the same CDR3. This chain connects TRBV6-6 to TRBJ2-5, with D possibly matching TRBD2 (6 bases). Germline CDR1 reads MNHNY; CDR2 reads SVGAGI (reference sequence). The CDR3 loop spans 13 amino acids. Trimming removed 2 bases at V and 4 bases at J, with 8 bases between. DNA of the CDR3: TGTGCCAGCAGTTACAGGGGAGGAGAGACCCAGTACTTC. It is translated as CASSYRGGETQYF.

This clone was recorded only once. This chain uses TRBV9 with TRBJ2-3; 8 positions agree with TRBD2. Germline V gives CDR1 SGDLS, CDR2 YYNGEE. The CDR3 totals 16 residues. The junction had 8 bases not matched to a gene; V was cut back by 3 bases and J by 2 bases. Here the CDR3 DNA reads TGTGCCAGCAGCGAACGCCGGGGGGGAATCACAGATACGCAGTATTTT. Translation: CASSERRGGITDTQYF.

The V and J genes are TRBV6-5 and TRBJ1-2, with a possible D match to TRBD1 (6 bases). Per the germline V gene, CDR1 is MNHEY and CDR2 is SVGAGI. This CDR3 has 13 residues. The V end lost 10 bases, the J end lost 0 bases, and 12 bases lay between the germline ends. The CDR3 protein is CANLDSTNYGYTF. CDR3 DNA sequence: TGTGCCAACCTGGACAGTACTAACTATGGCTACACCTTC.

The gene calls are TRBV5-1 and TRBJ2-3; D gene ambiguous. The CDR3 is made up of 15 amino acids. Germline lookup yields CDR1 SGHRS and CDR2 YFSETQ. V was shortened by 2 bases and J by 1 base, with 11 bases between the two germline ends. The CDR3 loop reads CASSFFTMGTDTQYF. CDR3 in DNA: TGCGCCAGCAGCTTTTTTACTATGGGCACAGATACGCAGTATTTT. The whole variable domain, remainder taken from reference TRBV5-1 and TRBJ2-3, is KAGVTQTPRYLIKTRGQQVTLSCSPISGHRSVSWYQQTPGQGLQFLFEYFSETQRNKGNFPGRFSGRQFSNSRSEMNVSTLELGDSALYLCASSFFTMGTDTQYFGPGTRLTVL.

The chain recombines TRBV4-3 with TRBJ2-3; D is possibly TRBD2 (6 bases). Germline V gives CDR1 LGHNA, CDR2 YSLEER. Trimming took 0 bases from V and 4 from J, leaving 14 bases between them. This CDR3 has 16 residues. DNA for the CDR3: TGCGCCAGCAGCCAAGATTTCCAGGGAGGTCCAGATACGCAGTATTTT. Its protein product is CASSQDFQGGPDTQYF.